Following are 28 T cell receptor beta chains from one sample sequenced in a study of blood T cell repertoires in COVID-19. Produced via immunoSEQ multiplex PCR; TCRdb's table is partial and in-frame only. The data contain around 200,000 clones, about 87% of them singletons. Sequencing input: peripheral blood. These receptors were collected from a woman aged 18-29 years who had recovered from COVID-19.

DNA for the CDR3: TGTGCCAGCAGCGTAGCTCTCGGGAGCGGGAGGGTAAATGAGCAGTTCTTC. Residues: CASSVALGSGRVNEQFF. The chain carries TRBV9 and TRBJ2-1, with 10 bases identical to TRBD2. The CDR3 is 17 amino acids. Trimming removed 0 bases from V and 7 bases from J; junction bases left unmatched: 10. CDR1 SGDLS and CDR2 YYNGEE come from the germline V gene.

This chain joins TRBV10-3 and TRBJ1-2, with D uncertain. From germline, CDR1 is ENHRY and CDR2 SYGVKD. This CDR3 contains 9 residues. Trimming cost V 8 bases and J 7 bases, with 5 bases left between them. CDR3 nucleotides: TGTGCCATCCCCGGTGGCTACACCTTC. This sequence encodes CAIPGGYTF.

V is TRBV10-3 and J is TRBJ2-3; TRBD1 matches at 10 bases. Germline loops: CDR1 ENHRY, CDR2 SYGVKD. J was trimmed by 4 bases and V by 6 bases; bases with no gene match: 4. This CDR3 has 14 amino acids. CDR3 protein: CAISRDRGPDTQYF. The CDR3 bases are TGTGCCATCAGCCGGGACAGGGGACCAGATACGCAGTATTTT.

The V and J genes are TRBV5-4 and TRBJ2-7; D is ambiguous. Germline lookup yields CDR1 SGHNT and CDR2 YYREEE (reference sequence). With 2 bases removed from V and 4 bases from J, the gap between germline ends came to 7 bases. The CDR3 runs to 12 residues. The CDR3, as DNA: TGTGCCAGCAGCTTCAACAGTTACGAGCAGTACTTC. This gives the protein CASSFNSYEQYF.

This clone was detected only a few times. The rearrangement links TRBV24-1 to TRBJ2-1; D may be TRBD2 (5 bases). This CDR3 is 13 amino acids long. The germline gives CDR1 KGHDR, CDR2 SFDVKD. V lost 4 bases and J lost 8, with 11 bases in between. The CDR3 protein is CATSDLARDEQFF. The CDR3, as DNA: TGTGCCACCAGTGACCTTGCGAGGGATGAGCAGTTCTTC.

This clone showed up just once. The CDR3 here is CASSPDYSGNGGPAFF. CDR3 DNA sequence: TGTGCCAGCTCACCAGATTATTCAGGGAATGGGGGCCCAGCTTTCTTT. The V gene is TRBV18, the J gene TRBJ1-1; D possibly corresponds to TRBD1 (6 bases). The germline V gene encodes CDR1 KGHSH and CDR2 LQKENI. Trimming pared 2 bases from V and 10 bases from J, leaving 23 bases between. This CDR3 spans 16 amino acids.

This rearrangement joins TRBV6-5 to TRBJ1-3; D gene uncertain. V shed 6 bases and J shed 4 bases, with 7 bases lying between them. CDR3 length: 12 residues. The germline CDR1 and CDR2 sequences are MNHEY and SVGAGI. The CDR3, as DNA: TGTGCCAGCAGCGGGGAGGGAAACACCATATATTTT. Encoded protein: CASSGEGNTIYF.

The chain carries TRBV7-6 and TRBJ2-2; the D gene is possibly TRBD1 (6 bases). CDR1 and CDR2 (germline): SGHVS, FNYEAQ. The CDR3 spans 15 residues. The V and J ends lost 1 base and 5 bases respectively, with 11 bases between them. The CDR3 here is CASSLVWGRTGELFF. The CDR3 DNA reads TGTGCCAGCAGCTTAGTGTGGGGGCGGACCGGGGAGCTGTTTTTT. Complete variable domain (other parts from reference TRBV7-6 and TRBJ2-2): GAGVSQSPRYKVTKRGQDVALRCDPISGHVSLYWYRQALGQGPEFLTYFNYEAQQDKSGLPNDRFSAERPEGSISTLTIQRTEQRDSAMYRCASSLVWGRTGELFFGEGSRLTVL.

V is TRBV19 and J is TRBJ2-7; possible D gene TRBD2, 6 bases. CDR1 LNHDA and CDR2 SQIVND come from the germline V gene (reference sequence). This CDR3 has 16 residues. Trimming removed 6 bases at V and 2 bases at J, with 20 bases between. The CDR3 DNA follows: TGTGCCAGTAGCACCGGACTATCACCCCACCCCTACGAGCAGTACTTC. The encoded protein is CASSTGLSPHPYEQYF.

The V and J genes are TRBV3-1 (or the pseudogene TRBV3-2) and TRBJ1-4; D uncertain. This CDR3 comprises 14 residues. V was trimmed by 8 bases and J by 5 bases, leaving 15 bases between them. The germline CDR1 and CDR2 sequences are LGHDT and YNNKEL (reference sequence). CDR3 in DNA: TGTGCCAGCCGTCGGTCAGGAAGGAATGAAAAACTGTTTTTT. Protein: CASRRSGRNEKLFF.

The chain combines TRBV4-1 with TRBJ2-1; 16 bases agree with TRBD2. Germline CDR1 MGHRA, CDR2 YSYEKL. V lost 3 bases, J lost 5 bases, and 7 bases stayed unmatched. CDR3 length equals 18 residues. For the CDR3, the DNA is TGCGCCAGCAGCCAGGGGACTAGCGGGGGGGTGAGGGACAATGAGCAGTTCTTC. Residues: CASSQGTSGGVRDNEQFF.

This clone was recorded only once. The J gene is TRBJ2-5, the V gene TRBV10-2; 7 nucleotides match TRBD2. The V gene end was trimmed by 3 bases and the J gene end by 1 base; junction bases not matched to a gene: 5. The V gene's germline CDR1 is WSHSY and CDR2 SAAADI. The CDR3 contains 15 residues. The CDR3 here is CASSEGAGAQETQYF. DNA of the CDR3: TGCGCCAGCAGTGAAGGCGCGGGAGCCCAAGAGACCCAGTACTTC.

The chain is built from TRBV19 and TRBJ2-7; TRBD1 agrees at 9 bases. V was clipped by 4 bases and J by 2 bases; unmatched bases: 6. CDR1 and CDR2 from the germline V gene are LNHDA and SQIVND (reference sequence). This CDR3 has 15 residues. The CDR3 sequence: CASSTQGATTYEQYF. The CDR3 bases are TGTGCCAGTAGTACACAGGGGGCGACAACCTACGAGCAGTACTTC. Based on the CDR3 plus reference TRBV19 and TRBJ2-7, the full variable domain is DGGITQSPKYLFRKEGQNVTLSCEQNLNHDAMYWYRQDPGQGLRLIYYSQIVNDFQKGDIAEGYSVSREKKESFPLTVTSAQKNPTAFYLCASSTQGATTYEQYFGPGTRLTVT.

This clone has just one count. This chain joins TRBV7-8 and TRBJ1-1, with 7 bases that match TRBD1. V shed 4 bases and J 0 bases; nucleotides not matched to a gene: 2. The CDR3 sequence is 14 residues long. Germline V gives CDR1 SGHVS, CDR2 FQNEAQ. For the CDR3, the DNA is TGTGCCAGCAGCTCGACAGGGATGAACACTGAAGCTTTCTTT. Translated, it gives CASSSTGMNTEAFF.

The chain carries TRBV15 and TRBJ2-1; 14 positions agree with TRBD2. Trimming at V came to 7 bases and at J to 10 bases, leaving 12 bases not matched to a gene. CDR3 size: 16 residues. From germline, CDR1 is LNHNV and CDR2 YYDKDF (reference sequence). As DNA, the CDR3 is TGTGCCACCACCCCTGGGGGACTAGCGGGAGACGTGGAGCAGTTCTTC. Translating it yields CATTPGGLAGDVEQFF.

The CDR3 spells CASGQDSNQPQHF. The CDR3 coding sequence is TGTGCCAGTGGACAGGATAGCAATCAGCCCCAGCATTTT. The chain has TRBV2 and TRBJ1-5; 7 nucleotides line up with TRBD1. Germline V gene data show CDR1 as SNHLY and CDR2 as FYNNEI. V lost 9 bases and J lost 0; bases outside the gene matches: 2. This CDR3 has 13 residues.

This chain links TRBV3-1 (or the pseudogene TRBV3-2) with TRBJ2-5; 8 bases align to TRBD1. The CDR3 extends over 15 amino acids. CDR1 and CDR2 from the germline V gene are LGHDT and YNNKEL (reference sequence). The V gene end was trimmed by 5 bases and the J gene end by 2 bases; junction bases not matched to a gene: 7. CDR3 sequence (DNA): TGTGCCAGCAGCGCCCGGGACAGGAGTCAAGAGACCCAGTACTTC. Protein product: CASSARDRSQETQYF.

Many counts were recorded for this clone. The chain has TRBV2 and TRBJ1-4; 9 bases fit TRBD1. CDR1 is SNHLY, CDR2 FYNNEI, per germline. There are 15 residues in the CDR3. V lost 6 bases, J lost 12 bases, and 14 bases stayed unmatched. CDR3 protein: CASRMSGTGNVELFF. CDR3 sequence (DNA): TGTGCCAGCAGGATGTCCGGGACAGGGAATGTGGAACTGTTTTTT.

V usage is TRBV7-6 and J usage is TRBJ2-1; TRBD1 might be the D (6 bases). CDR3 length equals 17 residues. V was cut by 5 bases and J by 0 bases, with 17 bases left in between. Germline V gene lookup returns CDR1 SGHVS and CDR2 FNYEAQ. The CDR3 DNA reads TGTGCCAGCAGCCTAGAGGGACACAGGAGCTCCTACAATGAGCAGTTCTTC. This gives the protein CASSLEGHRSSYNEQFF.

The rearrangement joins TRBV5-1 to TRBJ2-7, with D perhaps TRBD2 (6 bases). The V end lost 1 base, the J end lost 7 bases, and 12 bases lay between the germline ends. Germline V gives CDR1 SGHRS, CDR2 YFSETQ. The CDR3 has 13 amino acids. The CDR3 sequence: CASSLLLGGEQYV. The CDR3 DNA follows: TGCGCCAGCAGCTTGCTTTTGGGGGGTGAGCAGTACGTC.

DNA of the CDR3: TGTGCCAGCAGCCATGGCAGGGCGTCCTACGAGCAGTACGTC. It encodes CASSHGRASYEQYV. The genes are TRBV3-1 (or the pseudogene TRBV3-2) and TRBJ2-7; the D gene is possibly TRBD1 (5 bases). Germline assignment: CDR1 LGHDT and CDR2 YNNKEL (reference sequence). Trimming removed 3 bases at V and 1 base at J, with 10 bases between. The CDR3 consists of 14 residues.

CDR3 residues: CASSIPGGGETQYF. As DNA, the CDR3 is TGTGCCAGTAGTATCCCGGGGGGAGGAGAGACCCAGTACTTC. The chain is built from TRBV19 and TRBJ2-5; 7 bases fit TRBD2. The germline gives CDR1 LNHDA, CDR2 SQIVND (reference sequence). The J segment lost 4 bases and the V segment lost 3 bases, leaving 5 bases of the junction unmatched. The CDR3 runs 14 residues. Full variable domain (outside the CDR3, taken from reference TRBV19 and TRBJ2-5): DGGITQSPKYLFRKEGQNVTLSCEQNLNHDAMYWYRQDPGQGLRLIYYSQIVNDFQKGDIAEGYSVSREKKESFPLTVTSAQKNPTAFYLCASSIPGGGETQYFGPGTRLLVL.

J is TRBJ1-6 and V is TRBV4-3; 8 positions agree with TRBD1. V lost 0 bases, J lost 10 bases, and 5 bases stayed unmatched. This CDR3 spans 15 amino acids. Germline CDR1 is LGHNA and CDR2 is YSLEER. This CDR3 is CASSQDTDRVSPLHF. Written as DNA, the CDR3 is TGCGCCAGCAGCCAAGATACGGACAGGGTGTCACCCCTCCACTTT.

There are a few counts of this clone. V usage is TRBV6-2 or TRBV6-3 and J usage is TRBJ1-2, with D tentatively TRBD1 (5 bases). Germline-derived CDR1 and CDR2 are MNHEY and SVGEGT. CDR3 size: 14 residues. V was shortened by 6 bases and J by 3 bases, with 14 bases between the two germline ends. CDR3 sequence: CASSGVRQYYGYTF. CDR3 DNA sequence: TGTGCCAGCAGCGGTGTGCGACAGTACTATGGCTACACCTTC.

This clone has just a few counts. The chain carries TRBV7-9 and TRBJ2-5; TRBD1 matches 7 bases. J was trimmed by 6 bases and V by 3 bases; bases with no gene match: 7. CDR3 size: 14 residues. The V gene's germline CDR1 is SEHNR and CDR2 FQNEAQ (reference sequence). The CDR3 nucleotides read TGTGCCAGCAGCTTTGAGGGGGACAGACAGACCCAGTACTTC. Encoded protein: CASSFEGDRQTQYF.

The genes are TRBV18 and TRBJ1-5; D gene unclear. V was cut by 3 bases and J by 0 bases, with 18 bases left in between. There are 18 residues in the CDR3. Per the germline V gene, CDR1 is KGHSH and CDR2 is LQKENI. The CDR3 DNA reads as TGTGCCAGCTCACCGAACGGGGTCAGGCAGTATAGCAATCAGCCCCAGCATTTT. It codes for CASSPNGVRQYSNQPQHF.

The rearrangement uses TRBV7-8 and TRBJ2-2, with D possibly being TRBD1 (5 bases). The length of the CDR3 is 14 residues. V was shortened by 6 bases and J by 0 bases, with 8 bases between the two germline ends. CDR1 SGHVS and CDR2 FQNEAQ come from the germline V gene. The CDR3 nucleotides read TGTGCCAGCAGAACGGACACGAACACCGGGGAGCTGTTTTTT. Encoded protein: CASRTDTNTGELFF.

This clone was observed once. The V call is TRBV4-3, the J call TRBJ1-1, with D uncertain. This CDR3 region has 14 residues. The germline V and J ends were trimmed by 0 bases and 5 bases, with 10 bases remaining between them. From germline, CDR1 is LGHNA and CDR2 YSLEER. The CDR3 bases are TGCGCCAGCAGCCAAGATCATGCGGGGACTGAAGCTTTCTTT. It translates to CASSQDHAGTEAFF.